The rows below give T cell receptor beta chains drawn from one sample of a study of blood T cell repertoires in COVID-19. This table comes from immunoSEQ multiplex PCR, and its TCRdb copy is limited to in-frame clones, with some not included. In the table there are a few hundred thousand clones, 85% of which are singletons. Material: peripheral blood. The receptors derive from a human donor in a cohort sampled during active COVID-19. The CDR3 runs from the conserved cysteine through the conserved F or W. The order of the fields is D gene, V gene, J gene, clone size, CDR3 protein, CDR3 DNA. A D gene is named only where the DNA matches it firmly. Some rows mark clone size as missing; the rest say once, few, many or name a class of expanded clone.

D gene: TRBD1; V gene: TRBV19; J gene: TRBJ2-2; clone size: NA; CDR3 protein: CASQTGAETTGELFF; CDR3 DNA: TGTGCCAGCCAGACAGGGGCTGAGACCACCGGGGAGCTGTTTTTT
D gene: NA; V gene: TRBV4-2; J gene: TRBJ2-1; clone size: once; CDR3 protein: CASSPIEGGHYNEQFF; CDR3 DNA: TGTGCCAGCAGCCCCATTGAGGGGGGGCACTACAATGAGCAGTTCTTC
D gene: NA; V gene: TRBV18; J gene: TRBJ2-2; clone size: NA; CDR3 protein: CASSPENDRELFF; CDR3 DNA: TGTGCCAGCTCACCGGAGAATGACCGGGAGCTGTTTTTT
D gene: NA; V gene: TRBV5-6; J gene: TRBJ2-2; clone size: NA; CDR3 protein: CASSFNPTGELFF; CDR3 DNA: TGTGCCAGCAGCTTTAATCCCACCGGGGAGCTGTTTTTT
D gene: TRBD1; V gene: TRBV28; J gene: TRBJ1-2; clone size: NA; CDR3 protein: CASSLYSGGSYGYTF; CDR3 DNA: TGTGCCAGCAGTTTATACTCAGGGGGCTCCTATGGCTACACCTTC
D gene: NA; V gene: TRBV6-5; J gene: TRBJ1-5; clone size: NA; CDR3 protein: CASMAGGYSNQPQHF; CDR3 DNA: TGTGCCAGCATGGCGGGGGGCTATAGCAATCAGCCCCAGCATTTT
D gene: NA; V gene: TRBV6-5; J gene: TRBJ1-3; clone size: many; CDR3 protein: CASSFAGLSGNTIYF; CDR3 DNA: TGTGCCAGCAGTTTCGCAGGCCTCTCTGGAAACACCATATATTTT
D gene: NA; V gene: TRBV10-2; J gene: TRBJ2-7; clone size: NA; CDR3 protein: CASSGATKGEQYF; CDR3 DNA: TGCGCCAGCAGTGGGGCTACTAAGGGGGAGCAGTACTTC
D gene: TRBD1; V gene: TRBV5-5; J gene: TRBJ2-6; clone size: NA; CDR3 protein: CASSSADRTSSGANVLTF; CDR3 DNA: TGTGCCAGCAGCTCAGCGGACAGGACTTCCTCTGGGGCCAACGTCCTGACTTTC
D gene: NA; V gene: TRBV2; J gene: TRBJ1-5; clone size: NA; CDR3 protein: CASSMDTQPQHF; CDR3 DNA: TGTGCCAGCAGTATGGACACCCAGCCCCAGCATTTT
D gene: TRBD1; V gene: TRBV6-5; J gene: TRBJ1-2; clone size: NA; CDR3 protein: CASSPTDRAYGYTF; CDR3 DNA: TGTGCCAGCAGTCCTACCGACAGGGCCTATGGCTACACCTTC
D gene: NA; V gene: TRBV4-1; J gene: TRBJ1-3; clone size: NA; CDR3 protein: CASSQEVPGSGNTIYF; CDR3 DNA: TGCGCCAGCAGCCAAGAGGTTCCAGGCTCTGGAAACACCATATATTTT
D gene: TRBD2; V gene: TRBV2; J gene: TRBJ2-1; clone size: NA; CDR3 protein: CASSLQRGPYLSDEQFF; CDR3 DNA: TGTGCCAGCAGTTTGCAGCGGGGGCCATACCTTTCGGATGAGCAGTTCTTC
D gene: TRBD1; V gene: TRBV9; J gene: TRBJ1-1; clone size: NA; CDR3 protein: CASSVALTGVTEAFF; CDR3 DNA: TGTGCCAGCAGCGTCGCCTTAACAGGGGTGACTGAAGCTTTCTTT
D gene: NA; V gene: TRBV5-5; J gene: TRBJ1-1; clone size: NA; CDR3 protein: CASSLSVKNTEAFF; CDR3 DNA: TGTGCCAGCAGCTTATCGGTTAAGAACACTGAAGCTTTCTTT
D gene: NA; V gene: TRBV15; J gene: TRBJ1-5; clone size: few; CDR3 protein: CATSSQGGNQPQHF; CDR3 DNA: TGTGCCACCAGCAGTCAGGGTGGCAATCAGCCCCAGCATTTT
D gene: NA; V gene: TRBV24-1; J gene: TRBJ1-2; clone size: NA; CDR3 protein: CATSPGLGNGYTF; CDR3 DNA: TGTGCCACCAGTCCAGGGCTGGGAAATGGCTACACCTTC
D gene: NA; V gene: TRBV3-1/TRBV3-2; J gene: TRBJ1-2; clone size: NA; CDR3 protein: CASSQDRGVEGYTF; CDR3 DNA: TGTGCCAGCAGCCAAGATCGCGGGGTAGAGGGCTACACCTTC